The 19 T cell receptor beta chains given below trace back to one sample, sequenced in a study of T cell responses to AZD1222 COVID-19 vaccine. Data came from immunoSEQ multiplex PCR; TCRdb stores just in-frame clones and leaves some out. The table records about 130,000 clones, over 85% of them present only once. Specimen: peripheral blood, collected on day 0 of AZD1222 vaccination. The receptors originated from an adult in good health.

V is TRBV27 and J is TRBJ2-7; D remains ambiguous. V shed 5 bases and J shed 1 base, with 12 bases lying between them. The germline V gene has CDR1 MNHEY and CDR2 SMNVEV (reference sequence). The CDR3 is made up of 14 amino acids. CDR3 bases: TGTGCCAGCAGTCCCGCCCCGGAGTCCTACGAGCAGTACTTC. Residues: CASSPAPESYEQYF.

As regards this clone: A junction boundary mismatches the germline segment, possibly from a read error. The chain couples TRBV7-8 to TRBJ2-1; TRBD2 matches at 12 bases. The germline gives CDR1 SGHVS, CDR2 FQNEAQ. The CDR3 is 18 residues long. As DNA, the CDR3 is TGTGCCAGCAGCCTAGCCCGGACTAGCGGGGAGTCCTACAATGAGCAGTTCTTC. This gives the protein CASSLARTSGESYNEQFF.

In DNA form, the CDR3 reads TGTGCCAGCAGTTTAAACCCCTATAATTCACCCCTCCACTTT. Protein sequence: CASSLNPYNSPLHF. The chain recombines TRBV27 with TRBJ1-6; D remains ambiguous. CDR1 is MNHEY, CDR2 SMNVEV, per germline (reference sequence). This CDR3 is 14 amino acids long. Trimming shortened V by 2 bases and J by 2 bases, and 4 bases separated the two germline ends.

The chain carries TRBV7-3 and TRBJ1-2, with TRBD1 identical over 7 bases. The germline V gene encodes CDR1 SGHTA and CDR2 FQGTGA. This CDR3 spans 16 amino acids. V lost 5 bases, J lost 5 bases, and 14 bases stayed unmatched. For the CDR3, the DNA is TGTGCCAGCAGCCCCCGGTCAGGGGGATCGGGGTATGGCTACACCTTC. This encodes CASSPRSGGSGYGYTF.

This clone was observed a handful of times. V and J are TRBV28 and TRBJ1-5; no clear D gene. The V and J ends lost 6 bases and 9 bases respectively, with 21 bases between them. CDR3 length: 15 residues. Germline lookup yields CDR1 MDHEN and CDR2 SYDVKM. The CDR3 DNA reads as TGTGCCAGCAGCCTCGAGGACCCAACAGTGCGGCCCCAGCATTTT. Its protein product is CASSLEDPTVRPQHF.

The V gene is TRBV19, the J gene TRBJ1-2, with TRBD1 matching 9 bases. The CDR3 extends over 13 amino acids. The ends lost 7 bases at V and 6 bases at J; junction bases unmatched: 6. Germline V gene sequence: CDR1 LNHDA, CDR2 SQIVND (reference sequence). CDR3 region: CASTGTGYDGYTF. In DNA, the CDR3 is TGTGCCAGTACCGGGACAGGGTATGATGGCTACACCTTC.

This rearrangement joins TRBV7-6 to TRBJ2-7, with TRBD2 matching 12 bases. The CDR3 is made up of 18 amino acids. The junction had 7 bases not matched to a gene; V was cut back by 1 base and J by 0 bases. Germline values: CDR1 SGHVS, CDR2 FNYEAQ. In DNA form, the CDR3 reads TGTGCCAGCAGCTTAGAAACTAGCGGGGGGATATTCTCCTACGAGCAGTACTTC. Translating gives CASSLETSGGIFSYEQYF. Using reference TRBV7-6 and TRBJ2-7 for the parts outside the CDR3, the full variable domain is GAGVSQSPRYKVTKRGQDVALRCDPISGHVSLYWYRQALGQGPEFLTYFNYEAQQDKSGLPNDRFSAERPEGSISTLTIQRTEQRDSAMYRCASSLETSGGIFSYEQYFGPGTRLTVT.

The chain combines TRBV29-1 with TRBJ2-1; D possibly corresponds to TRBD1 (6 bases). The CDR3 is 13 amino acids. Germline V gene lookup returns CDR1 SQVTM and CDR2 ANQGSEA. CDR3 nucleotides: TGCAGAGGTCCTGGGGGCAGCAACAATGAGCAGTTCTTC. This encodes CRGPGGSNNEQFF.

The chain has TRBV9 and TRBJ2-3; 11 bases match TRBD1. V was clipped by 4 bases and J by 2 bases; unmatched bases: 9. Looked up from germline, CDR1 is SGDLS and CDR2 is YYNGEE. The length of the CDR3 is 17 residues. This CDR3 is CASSPGRDRGYTDTQYF. CDR3 bases: TGTGCCAGCAGCCCTGGCCGGGACAGGGGGTACACAGATACGCAGTATTTT.

This clone was found once. The chain combines TRBV19 with TRBJ2-2; TRBD2 agrees at 10 bases. Germline V gives CDR1 LNHDA, CDR2 SQIVND (reference sequence). The CDR3 runs 16 residues. The V and J ends lost 10 bases and 5 bases, in that order; junction bases with no gene match: 13. The CDR3 DNA is TGTGCCACCCAGGAAGCGGGAGGGCCCGAAACCGGGGAGCTGTTTTTT. Translated: CATQEAGGPETGELFF.

The V gene is TRBV12-3 or TRBV12-4, the J gene TRBJ2-2, with D unresolved. This CDR3 is 13 amino acids long. V dropped 3 bases and J dropped 4 bases, with 6 bases sitting between them. The CDR3 loop is CASSLYSTGELFF. The CDR3 region has the DNA TGTGCCAGCAGTTTGTACAGCACCGGGGAGCTGTTTTTT.

Only a few counts were recorded for this clone. The genes are TRBV13 and TRBJ1-1; D may be TRBD1 (5 bases). The CDR3 covers 18 residues. Trimming took 5 bases from V and 1 from J, leaving 23 bases between them. In germline, CDR1 is PRHDT, CDR2 FYEKMQ (reference sequence). CDR3 protein: CASSERGLDTFSNTEAFF. In nucleotides, the CDR3 is TGTGCCAGCAGCGAGAGGGGCCTGGATACCTTTTCGAACACTGAAGCTTTCTTT.

This chain uses TRBV28 with TRBJ1-1; 8 positions agree with TRBD1. The junction had 8 bases not matched to a gene; V was cut back by 8 bases and J by 0 bases. The CDR3 length is 15 residues. Germline values: CDR1 MDHEN, CDR2 SYDVKM. The CDR3 DNA follows: TGTGCCAGCTCCCCCGACAGGGGACTGAACACTGAAGCTTTCTTT. Amino acids: CASSPDRGLNTEAFF.

This clone was observed once. The gene calls are TRBV5-6 and TRBJ1-2; D not certain. From germline, CDR1 is SGHDT and CDR2 YYEEEE. This CDR3 has 14 residues. V was shortened by 0 bases and J by 4 bases, with 10 bases between the two germline ends. The chain's CDR3 is CASSLVEGGYGYTF. As DNA, the CDR3 is TGTGCCAGCAGCTTGGTTGAGGGCGGCTATGGCTACACCTTC.

This clone was recorded a few times. V usage is TRBV11-3 and J usage is TRBJ1-1; 8 positions match TRBD1. CDR3 length: 14 amino acids. Germline CDR1 is SGHNT and CDR2 is YENEEA. The ends lost 2 bases at V and 8 bases at J; junction bases unmatched: 7. For the CDR3, the DNA is TGTGCCAGCAGCTTATCGACAGGGGCAGGCGAAGCTTTCTTT. The encoded protein is CASSLSTGAGEAFF.

J is TRBJ1-1 and V is TRBV12-3 or TRBV12-4; D call uncertain. V shed 1 base and J shed 3 bases, with 3 bases lying between them. The CDR3 is made up of 12 amino acids. The CDR3 region is CASSLEYTEAFF. CDR3 nucleotides: TGTGCCAGCAGTTTAGAGTACACTGAAGCTTTCTTT.

V gene TRBV4-2 combines with J gene TRBJ2-3; the match to TRBD2 covers 14 bases. Germline-derived CDR1 and CDR2 are LGHNA and YNFKEQ. V lost 3 bases and J lost 6; bases outside the gene matches: 11. CDR3 size: 18 residues. The CDR3 region has the DNA TGTGCCAGCAGCCACCTCACGCCGGGACTAGCGGGGGAGGATACGCAGTATTTT. As protein: CASSHLTPGLAGEDTQYF.

This CDR3 reads CASSLVGTNTEAFF. CDR3 bases: TGTGCCAGCAGTTTGGTGGGAACGAACACTGAAGCTTTCTTT. This chain uses TRBV28 with TRBJ1-1; D is unclear. Germline CDR1 is MDHEN and CDR2 is SYDVKM. This CDR3 has 14 residues. V was trimmed by 3 bases and J by 1 base, leaving 9 bases between them.

DNA of the CDR3: TGTGCCAGCAGCACCCCGGGGACGGGGTTGACTAATGAAAAACTGTTTTTT. This codes for CASSTPGTGLTNEKLFF. This chain links TRBV9 with TRBJ1-4, with D perhaps TRBD1 (5 bases). The CDR3 covers 17 residues. Germline CDR1 reads SGDLS; CDR2 reads YYNGEE. V lost 4 bases and J lost 2, with 18 bases in between.